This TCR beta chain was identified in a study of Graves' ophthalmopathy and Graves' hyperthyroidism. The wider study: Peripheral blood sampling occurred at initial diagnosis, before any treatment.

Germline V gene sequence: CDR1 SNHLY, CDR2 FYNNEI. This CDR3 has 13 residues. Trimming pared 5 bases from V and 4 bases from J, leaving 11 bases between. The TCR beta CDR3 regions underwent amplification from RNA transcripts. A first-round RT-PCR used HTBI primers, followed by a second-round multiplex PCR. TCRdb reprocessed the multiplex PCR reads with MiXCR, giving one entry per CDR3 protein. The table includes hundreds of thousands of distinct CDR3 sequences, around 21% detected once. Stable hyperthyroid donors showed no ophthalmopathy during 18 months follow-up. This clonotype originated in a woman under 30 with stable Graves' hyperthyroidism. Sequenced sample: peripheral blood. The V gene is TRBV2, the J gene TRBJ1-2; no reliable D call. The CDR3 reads CASSITDAYGYTF. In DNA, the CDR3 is TGTGCCAGCAGTATTACAGATGCCTATGGCTACACCTTC. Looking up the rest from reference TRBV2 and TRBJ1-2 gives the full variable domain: EPEVTQTPSHQVTQMGQEVILRCVPISNHLYFYWYRQILGQKVEFLVSFYNNEISEKSEIFDDQFSVERPDGSNFTLKIRSTKLEDSAMYFCASSITDAYGYTFGSGTRLTVV.